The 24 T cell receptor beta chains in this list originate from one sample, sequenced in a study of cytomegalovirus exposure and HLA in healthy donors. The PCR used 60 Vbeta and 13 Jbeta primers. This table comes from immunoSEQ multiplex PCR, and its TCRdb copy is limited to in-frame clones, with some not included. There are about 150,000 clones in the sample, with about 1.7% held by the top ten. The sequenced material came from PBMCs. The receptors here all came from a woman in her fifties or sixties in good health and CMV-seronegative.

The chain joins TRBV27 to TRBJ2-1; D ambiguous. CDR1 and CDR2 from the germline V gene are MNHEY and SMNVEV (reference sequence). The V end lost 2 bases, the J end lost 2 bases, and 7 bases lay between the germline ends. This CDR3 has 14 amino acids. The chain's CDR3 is CASSLRAAYNEQFF. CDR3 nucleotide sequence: TGTGCCAGCAGTTTACGCGCCGCCTACAATGAGCAGTTCTTC.

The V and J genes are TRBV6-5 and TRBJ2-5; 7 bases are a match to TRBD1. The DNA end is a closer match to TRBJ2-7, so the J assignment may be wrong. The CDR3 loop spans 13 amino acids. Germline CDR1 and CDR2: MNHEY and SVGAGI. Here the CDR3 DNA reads TGTGCCAGCAGTCCGACAGGGTGGTACGAGCAGTACTTC. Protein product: CASSPTGWYEQYF.

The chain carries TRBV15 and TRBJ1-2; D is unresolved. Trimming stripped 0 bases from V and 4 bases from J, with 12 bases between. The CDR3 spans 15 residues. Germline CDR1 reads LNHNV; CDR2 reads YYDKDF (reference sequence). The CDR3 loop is CATSRDRRDTYGYTF. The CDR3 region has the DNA TGTGCCACCAGCAGAGATCGGAGGGATACCTATGGCTACACCTTC.

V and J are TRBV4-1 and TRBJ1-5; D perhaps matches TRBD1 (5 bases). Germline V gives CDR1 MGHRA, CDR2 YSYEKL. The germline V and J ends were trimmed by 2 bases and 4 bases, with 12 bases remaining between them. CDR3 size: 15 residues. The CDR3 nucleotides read TGCGCCAGCAGCCAACTGGGGCCTGGTAATCAGCCCCAGCATTTT. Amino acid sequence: CASSQLGPGNQPQHF.

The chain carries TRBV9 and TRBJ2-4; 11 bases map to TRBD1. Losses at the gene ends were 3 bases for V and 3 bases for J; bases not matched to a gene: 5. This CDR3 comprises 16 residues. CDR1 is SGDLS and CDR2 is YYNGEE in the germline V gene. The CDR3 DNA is TGTGCCAGCAGCGCGGGACAGGGGGTAGGCAAAAACATTCAGTACTTC. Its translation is CASSAGQGVGKNIQYF.

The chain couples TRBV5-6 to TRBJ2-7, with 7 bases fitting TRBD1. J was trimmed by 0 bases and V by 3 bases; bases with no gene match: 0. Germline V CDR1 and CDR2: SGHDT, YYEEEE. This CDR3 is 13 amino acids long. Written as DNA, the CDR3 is TGTGCCAGCAGCTGGACAGGCTCCTACGAGCAGTACTTC. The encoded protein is CASSWTGSYEQYF. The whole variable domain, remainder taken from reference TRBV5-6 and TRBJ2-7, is DAGVTQSPTHLIKTRGQQVTLRCSPKSGHDTVSWYQQALGQGPQFIFQYYEEEERQRGNFPDRFSGHQFPNYSSELNVNALLLGDSALYLCASSWTGSYEQYFGPGTRLTVT.

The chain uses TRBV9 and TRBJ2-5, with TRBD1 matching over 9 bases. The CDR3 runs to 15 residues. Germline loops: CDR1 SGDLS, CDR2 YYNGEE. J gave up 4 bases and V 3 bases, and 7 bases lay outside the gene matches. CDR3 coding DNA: TGTGCCAGCAGCGCACAGGGGGCGTTCGGAGAGACCCAGTACTTC. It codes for CASSAQGAFGETQYF.

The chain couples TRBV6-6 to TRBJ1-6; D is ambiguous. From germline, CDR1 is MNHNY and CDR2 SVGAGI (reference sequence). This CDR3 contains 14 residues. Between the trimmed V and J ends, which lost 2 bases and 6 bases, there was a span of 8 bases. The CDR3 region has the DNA TGTGCCAGCAGTTACGCTATGCCTAATTCACCCCTCCACTTT. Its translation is CASSYAMPNSPLHF.

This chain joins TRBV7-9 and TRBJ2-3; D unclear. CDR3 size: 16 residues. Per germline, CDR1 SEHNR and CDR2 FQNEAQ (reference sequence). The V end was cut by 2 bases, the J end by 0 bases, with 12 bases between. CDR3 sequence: CASSLPARPSTDTQYF. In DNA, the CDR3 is TGTGCCAGCAGCTTACCCGCCAGGCCTAGCACAGATACGCAGTATTTT.

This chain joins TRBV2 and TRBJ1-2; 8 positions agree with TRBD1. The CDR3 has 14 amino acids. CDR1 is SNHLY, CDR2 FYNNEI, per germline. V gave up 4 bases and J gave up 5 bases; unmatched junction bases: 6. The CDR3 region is CASSGTGGNYGYTF. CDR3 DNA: TGTGCCAGCAGTGGTACAGGGGGTAATTATGGCTACACCTTC.

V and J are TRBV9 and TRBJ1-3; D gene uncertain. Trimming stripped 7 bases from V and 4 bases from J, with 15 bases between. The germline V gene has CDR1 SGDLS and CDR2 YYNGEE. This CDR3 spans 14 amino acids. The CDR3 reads CASGLRDWGNTIYF. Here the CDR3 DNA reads TGTGCCAGCGGATTGAGGGATTGGGGAAACACCATATATTTT. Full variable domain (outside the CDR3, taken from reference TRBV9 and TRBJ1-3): DSGVTQTPKHLITATGQRVTLRCSPRSGDLSVYWYQQSLDQGLQFLIQYYNGEERAKGNILERFSAQQFPDLHSELNLSSLELGDSALYFCASGLRDWGNTIYFGEGSWLTVV.

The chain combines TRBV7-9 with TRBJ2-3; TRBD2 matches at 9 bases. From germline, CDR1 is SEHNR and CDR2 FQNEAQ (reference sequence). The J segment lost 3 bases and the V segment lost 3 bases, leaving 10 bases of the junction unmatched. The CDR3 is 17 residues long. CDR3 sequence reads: CASSLNSWREGTDTQYF. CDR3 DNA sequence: TGTGCCAGCAGCTTGAACAGTTGGCGGGAGGGAACAGATACGCAGTATTTT.

This CDR3 is CASSLERYTGELFF. In DNA, the CDR3 is TGTGCCAGCAGCTTGGAGCGGTACACCGGGGAGCTGTTTTTT. The V gene is TRBV5-4, the J gene TRBJ2-2; D may be TRBD2 (5 bases). The CDR3 contains 14 residues. V dropped 0 bases and J dropped 3 bases, with 6 bases sitting between them. CDR1 and CDR2 from the germline V gene are SGHNT and YYREEE (reference sequence).

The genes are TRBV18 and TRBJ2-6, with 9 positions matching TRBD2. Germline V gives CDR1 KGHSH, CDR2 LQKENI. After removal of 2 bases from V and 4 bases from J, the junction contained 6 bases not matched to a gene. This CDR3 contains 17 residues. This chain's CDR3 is CASSPSTSGSGANVLTF. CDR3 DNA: TGTGCCAGCTCACCATCGACTAGCGGCTCCGGGGCCAACGTCCTGACTTTC.

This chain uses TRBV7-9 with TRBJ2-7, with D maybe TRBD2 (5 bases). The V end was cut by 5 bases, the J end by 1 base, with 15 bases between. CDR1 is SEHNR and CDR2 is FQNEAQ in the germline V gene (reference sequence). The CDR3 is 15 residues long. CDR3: CASSPNEGRSYEQYF. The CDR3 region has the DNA TGTGCCAGCAGCCCCAACGAGGGTCGATCCTACGAGCAGTACTTC.

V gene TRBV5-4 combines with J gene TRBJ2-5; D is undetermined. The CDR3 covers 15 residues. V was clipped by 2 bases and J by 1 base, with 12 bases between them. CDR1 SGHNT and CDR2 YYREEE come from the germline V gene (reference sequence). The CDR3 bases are TGTGCCAGCAGCTTAGATGGGTCGGGCCAAGAGACCCAGTACTTC. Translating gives CASSLDGSGQETQYF.

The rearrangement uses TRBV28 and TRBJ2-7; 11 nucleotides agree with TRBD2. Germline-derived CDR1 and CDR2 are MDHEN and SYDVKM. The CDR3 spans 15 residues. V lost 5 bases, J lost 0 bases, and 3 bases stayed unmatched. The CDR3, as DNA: TGTGCCAGCAGTGTGACTAGCGGGACCTCCTACGAGCAGTACTTC. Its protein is CASSVTSGTSYEQYF.

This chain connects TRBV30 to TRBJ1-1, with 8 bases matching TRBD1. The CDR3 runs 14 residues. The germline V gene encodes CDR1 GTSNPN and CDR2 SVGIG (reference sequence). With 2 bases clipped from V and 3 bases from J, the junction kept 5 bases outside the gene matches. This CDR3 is CAWSLVTGDTEAFF. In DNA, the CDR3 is TGTGCCTGGAGTCTCGTGACAGGGGACACTGAAGCTTTCTTT. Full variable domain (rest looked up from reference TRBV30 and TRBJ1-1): SQTIHQWPATLVQPVGSPLSLECTVEGTSNPNLYWYRQAAGRGLQLLFYSVGIGQISSEVPQNLSASRPQDRQFILSSKKLLLSDSGFYLCAWSLVTGDTEAFFGQGTRLTVV.

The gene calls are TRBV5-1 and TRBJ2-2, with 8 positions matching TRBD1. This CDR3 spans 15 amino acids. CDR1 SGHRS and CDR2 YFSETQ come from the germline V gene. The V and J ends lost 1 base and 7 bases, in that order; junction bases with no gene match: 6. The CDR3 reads CASSLSRGQGGELFF. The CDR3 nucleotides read TGCGCCAGCAGCTTGTCCAGGGGGCAGGGCGGGGAGCTGTTTTTT.

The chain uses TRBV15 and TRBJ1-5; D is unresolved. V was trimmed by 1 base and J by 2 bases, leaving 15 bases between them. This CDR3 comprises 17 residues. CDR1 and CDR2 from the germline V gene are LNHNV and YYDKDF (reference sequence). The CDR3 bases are TGTGCCACCAGCAGAGCCCCTAGGACTGGGGGCAATCAGCCCCAGCATTTT. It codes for CATSRAPRTGGNQPQHF.

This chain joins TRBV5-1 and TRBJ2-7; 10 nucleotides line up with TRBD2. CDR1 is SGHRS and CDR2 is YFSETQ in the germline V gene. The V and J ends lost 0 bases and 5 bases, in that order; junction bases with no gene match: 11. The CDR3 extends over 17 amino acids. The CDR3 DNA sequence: TGCGCCAGCAGCTTGGAGGCTAGCGGGAGTGGAGTCCACGAGCAGTACTTC. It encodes CASSLEASGSGVHEQYF.

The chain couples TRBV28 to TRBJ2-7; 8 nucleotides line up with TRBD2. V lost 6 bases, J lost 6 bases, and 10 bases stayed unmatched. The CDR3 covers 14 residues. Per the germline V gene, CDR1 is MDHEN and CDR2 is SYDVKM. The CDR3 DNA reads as TGTGCCAGCAGGCTCTCCGGGACTAGGTCCGAGCAGTACTTC. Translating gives CASRLSGTRSEQYF.

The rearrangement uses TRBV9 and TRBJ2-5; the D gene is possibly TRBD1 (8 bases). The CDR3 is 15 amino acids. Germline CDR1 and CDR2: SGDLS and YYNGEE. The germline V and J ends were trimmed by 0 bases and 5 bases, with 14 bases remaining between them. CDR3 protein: CASSVDRGGIETQYF. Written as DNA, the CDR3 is TGTGCCAGCAGCGTAGACAGGGGGGGGATTGAGACCCAGTACTTC.

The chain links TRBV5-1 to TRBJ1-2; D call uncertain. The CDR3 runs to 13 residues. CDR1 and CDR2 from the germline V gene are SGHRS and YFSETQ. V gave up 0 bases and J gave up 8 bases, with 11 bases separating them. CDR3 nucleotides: TGCGCCAGCAGCTTGGACCCTCAGAGGGGCTACACCTTC. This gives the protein CASSLDPQRGYTF.